This T cell receptor (beta chain) appears in the sequencing data of a study of T cell responses to AZD1222 COVID-19 vaccine. Across the study: Pooled in the analysis were second doses at about 4 or about 12 weeks. Regarding the study as a whole: White British people made up most donors, females outnumbered males, and clonal diversity was possibly underestimated. With dominance at 160-218 and 743-854, vaccine-associated CD4 TCRs spanned spike. Baseline seropositivity occurred in only six AZD1222 recipients.

Germline loops: CDR1 SNHLY, CDR2 FYNNEI. V was pared by 6 bases and J by 7 bases, with 13 bases between. The CDR3 runs to 12 residues. Details on this clone: Its specificity is not known.

Here immunoSEQ multiplex PCR was the method, and the copy in TCRdb shows in-frame clones only, minus some. The profile shows 150,000 or so clones, about 87% of them singletons. The chain employs TRBV2 and TRBJ2-7; D gene unclear. This TCR was sampled from an adult in good health. This sample comprised peripheral blood, obtained on day 0 of AZD1222 vaccination. The CDR3 reads CASRDEGREQYF. The CDR3 nucleotides read TGTGCCAGCAGGGACGAAGGGCGGGAGCAGTACTTC.